Sequencing of this TCR beta chain was carried out in a study of blood T cell repertoires in COVID-19. The CDR3 is 16 residues long. Unmatched junction bases numbered 4, after V lost 3 bases and J lost 0 bases. Germline CDR1 LGHNT, CDR2 FRNRAP. In the original workflow: How many nucleated cells were present was estimated from reference gene primer amplification. The repertoire was sequenced with immunoSEQ multiplex PCR; TCRdb's copy has only in-frame clones and lacks some. The D gene and trimming were derived from the DNA, and the V and J assignments and clone size from that table. The sample includes about 480,000 clones, 70% to 90% of them seen just once.

Sequences were obtained from PBMCs or T cells enriched from blood (not recorded which). J is TRBJ1-3 and V is TRBV12-5; 8 nucleotides agree with TRBD1. This clonotype was obtained from a woman between 40 and 50 years old who had recovered from COVID-19. The DNA for the CDR3 is TGTGCTAGTGGTTTTGGGGACAGGAGCTCTGGAAACACCATATATTTT. This gives the protein CASGFGDRSSGNTIYF. Full variable domain (outside the CDR3, taken from reference TRBV12-5 and TRBJ1-3): DARVTQTPRHKVTEMGQEVTMRCQPILGHNTVFWYRQTMMQGLELLAYFRNRAPLDDSGMPKDRFSAEMPDATLATLKIQPSEPRDSAVYFCASGFGDRSSGNTIYFGEGSWLTVV.